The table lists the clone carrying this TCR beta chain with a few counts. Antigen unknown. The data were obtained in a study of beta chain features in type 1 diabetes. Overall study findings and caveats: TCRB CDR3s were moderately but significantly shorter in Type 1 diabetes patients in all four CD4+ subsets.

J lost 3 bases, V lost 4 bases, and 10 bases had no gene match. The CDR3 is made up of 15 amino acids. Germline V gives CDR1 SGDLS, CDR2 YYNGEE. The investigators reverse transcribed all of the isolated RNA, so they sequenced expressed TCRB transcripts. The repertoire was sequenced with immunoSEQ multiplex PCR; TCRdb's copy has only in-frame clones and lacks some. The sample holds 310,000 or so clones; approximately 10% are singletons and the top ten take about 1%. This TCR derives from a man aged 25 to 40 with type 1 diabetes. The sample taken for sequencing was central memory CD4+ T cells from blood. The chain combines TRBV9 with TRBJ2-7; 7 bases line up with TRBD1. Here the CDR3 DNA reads TGTGCCAGCAGCATTACCGGGACAGACTACTACGAGCAGTACTTC. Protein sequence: CASSITGTDYYEQYF.